One sample yielded the 16 T cell receptor beta chains listed below, sequenced in a study of cytomegalovirus exposure and HLA in healthy donors. PCR amplification relied on 60 Vbeta primers (plus 13 Jbeta primers). Sequenced by immunoSEQ multiplex PCR; TCRdb stores in-frame clones only, minus some. Its table records 93,000 or so clones. Specimen: PBMCs. The receptors come from a man aged 35 to 55 in good health and CMV-seronegative.

This chain links TRBV7-9 with TRBJ2-7; 8 bases agree with TRBD1. Germline V gene data show CDR1 as SEHNR and CDR2 as FQNEAQ (reference sequence). V was clipped by 0 bases and J by 5 bases; unmatched bases: 3. This CDR3 has 14 residues. In DNA, the CDR3 is TGTGCCAGCAGCTTAGCGGAGACAGGGGACGAGCAGTACTTC. Encoded protein: CASSLAETGDEQYF.

The rearrangement uses TRBV30 and TRBJ2-3; 8 positions agree with TRBD2. The V gene end was trimmed by 0 bases and the J gene end by 0 bases; junction bases not matched to a gene: 5. The CDR3 spans 16 residues. Germline loops: CDR1 GTSNPN, CDR2 SVGIG (reference sequence). The CDR3 nucleotides are TGTGCCTGGAGTGTTCTTAGCGGGACTAGCACAGATACGCAGTATTTT. It codes for CAWSVLSGTSTDTQYF. Combining the CDR3 with reference TRBV30 and TRBJ2-3 gives the whole variable domain SQTIHQWPATLVQPVGSPLSLECTVEGTSNPNLYWYRQAAGRGLQLLFYSVGIGQISSEVPQNLSASRPQDRQFILSSKKLLLSDSGFYLCAWSVLSGTSTDTQYFGPGTRLTVL.

This rearrangement joins TRBV27 to TRBJ2-3; 8 nucleotides align to TRBD2. The ends lost 5 bases at V and 7 bases at J; junction bases unmatched: 11. Germline lookup yields CDR1 MNHEY and CDR2 SMNVEV (reference sequence). The CDR3 contains 15 residues. CDR3 DNA sequence: TGTGCCAGCAGTCCGGGGACTAGGACAGATTATACGCAGTATTTT. Amino acids: CASSPGTRTDYTQYF.

The chain joins TRBV9 to TRBJ1-2; D not resolved. CDR1 and CDR2 (germline): SGDLS, YYNGEE. The CDR3 loop spans 14 amino acids. V was pared by 3 bases and J by 4 bases, with 13 bases between. This chain's CDR3 is CASSDSGFLYGYTF. The CDR3 DNA sequence: TGTGCCAGCAGCGACAGCGGGTTTCTCTATGGCTACACCTTC.

The chain links TRBV29-1 to TRBJ2-3, with 11 positions matching TRBD2. Trimming at V came to 4 bases and at J to 4 bases, leaving 10 bases not matched to a gene. The CDR3 length is 16 residues. Germline CDR1 SQVTM, CDR2 ANQGSEA. CDR3: CSVVLAGDPWSDTQYF. The DNA of the CDR3 is TGCAGCGTTGTACTAGCGGGAGACCCCTGGTCAGATACGCAGTATTTT.

This sequence joins TRBV15 and TRBJ1-3, with D perhaps matching TRBD1 (6 bases). With 3 bases removed from V and 0 bases from J, the gap between germline ends came to 9 bases. The CDR3 contains 15 residues. Looked up from germline, CDR1 is LNHNV and CDR2 is YYDKDF (reference sequence). The CDR3 region has the DNA TGTGCCACCAGCAGGGACAGTACCTCTGGAAACACCATATATTTT. It yields the protein CATSRDSTSGNTIYF.

V gene TRBV6-5 combines with J gene TRBJ2-2; tentative D call: TRBD1 (5 bases). V lost 0 bases and J 5 bases, leaving 13 bases between the germline ends. The CDR3 length is 16 residues. Germline lookup yields CDR1 MNHEY and CDR2 SVGAGI. CDR3 nucleotide sequence: TGTGCCAGCAGTTACTCCTGGGGCTTGGGAACCGGGGAGCTGTTTTTT. Its protein is CASSYSWGLGTGELFF.

V is TRBV10-1 and J is TRBJ2-7; TRBD2 is a possible D gene (7 bases). Per germline, CDR1 WNHNN and CDR2 SYGVQD (reference sequence). This CDR3 contains 15 residues. Trimming left V 2 bases short and J 3 bases short, with 14 bases between. The CDR3 reads CASSEGRGTYYEQYF. The CDR3 nucleotides are TGCGCCAGCAGTGAGGGGAGGGGGACATACTACGAGCAGTACTTC.

The chain combines TRBV6-5 with TRBJ2-7, with D perhaps matching TRBD2 (6 bases). The CDR3 has 14 residues. V lost 6 bases and J lost 0, with 12 bases in between. The germline V gene has CDR1 MNHEY and CDR2 SVGAGI. In DNA, the CDR3 is TGTGCCAGCAGCTGGGACTCCAGCTCCTACGAGCAGTACTTC. Protein: CASSWDSSSYEQYF.

This chain links TRBV6-5 with TRBJ1-1; D unresolved. The CDR3 sequence is 14 residues long. Germline CDR1 reads MNHEY; CDR2 reads SVGAGI. Trimming removed 3 bases from V and 4 bases from J, with 12 bases in between. For the CDR3, the DNA is TGTGCCAGCAGTTATTCGGGAGGAGGCACTGAAGCTTTCTTT. It codes for CASSYSGGGTEAFF.

Comment on this clone: The germline gene is not matched at one end of the junction; a read error may be the cause. CDR3 residues: CTSSVDVGANYGYTF. In DNA form, the CDR3 reads TGTACCAGCAGCGTAGATGTCGGAGCTAACTATGGCTACACCTTC. This sequence joins TRBV9 and TRBJ1-2; D not resolved. The CDR3 is 15 residues long. Germline-derived CDR1 and CDR2 are SGDLS and YYNGEE.

The chain recombines TRBV6-4 with TRBJ2-2; 13 nucleotides align to TRBD2. With 5 bases clipped from V and 5 bases from J, the junction kept 2 bases outside the gene matches. Germline CDR1 reads MRHNA; CDR2 reads SNTAGT. This CDR3 has 15 amino acids. CDR3 DNA: TGTGCCAGCAGTCCGGGACTAGCGGGAACCGGGGAGCTGTTTTTT. It is translated as CASSPGLAGTGELFF.

The chain has TRBV27 and TRBJ2-5, with D perhaps TRBD2 (7 bases). V was cut by 8 bases and J by 4 bases, with 14 bases left in between. Germline values: CDR1 MNHEY, CDR2 SMNVEV (reference sequence). The CDR3 length is 13 residues. The CDR3 sequence is CASGGARVETQYF. DNA for the CDR3: TGTGCCAGCGGGGGGGCACGGGTAGAGACCCAGTACTTC.

The rearrangement uses TRBV28 and TRBJ2-3, with 13 bases identical to TRBD2. The CDR3 has 18 residues. V lost 3 bases, J lost 2 bases, and 8 bases stayed unmatched. The V gene's germline CDR1 is MDHEN and CDR2 SYDVKM. The CDR3 DNA reads TGTGCCAGCAGTTTTCCAGGGACTAGCGGGAAGATCACAGATACGCAGTATTTT. Its translation is CASSFPGTSGKITDTQYF.

On this clone itself: A junction boundary mismatches the germline segment, possibly from a read error. This chain links TRBV6-1 with TRBJ1-1, with D hard to call. There are 13 residues in the CDR3. Germline V gene lookup returns CDR1 MNHNS and CDR2 SASEGT. CDR3 region: CASSTPDGIRRIF. DNA for the CDR3: TGTGCCAGCAGTACACCGGACGGGATTAGGCGGATCTTT.

CDR3 sequence (DNA): TGTGCCAGCAGCAAGGGGACCGGGGAGCTGTTTTTT. Protein: CASSKGTGELFF. The chain couples TRBV7-9 to TRBJ2-2; D possibly corresponds to TRBD1 (5 bases). Trimming left V 5 bases short and J 5 bases short, with 6 bases between. CDR3 size: 12 residues. Germline V gene data show CDR1 as SEHNR and CDR2 as FQNEAQ (reference sequence).